This T cell receptor (beta chain) is drawn from a study of OX40 agonist ivuxolimab in advanced cancers. In terms of the full investigation: Ivuxolimab was an agonistic, fully human IgG2 monoclonal antibody directed against OX40 (CD134), a costimulatory receptor. A male proportion of roughly 80% and a mean age of approximately 60 years, ranging from 23 to 79, were recorded for the dose-escalation cohort. Of the roughly 52 dose-escalation patients, hepatocellular carcinoma was present in about 20, melanoma in approximately 15, renal cell carcinoma in 9 and head and neck cancer in 9. Partial responses occurred in three dose-escalation patients: two with cutaneous melanoma and one with hepatocellular carcinoma. Peripheral TCRbeta sequencing was intended to test whether TCR sequence diversity was altered and clonal T-cell expansion was caused by ivuxolimab. The monotherapy dose-escalation portion (N ≈ 50 patients) of the phase I ivuxolimab trial is reported in the paper. Prior anti-PD-1, anti-PD-L1 or anti-CTLA-4 therapy was permitted, and checkpoint inhibitors had been received by 40% to 50% of dose-escalation patients. Intravenous ivuxolimab was administered to patients every 2 weeks at six dose levels: 0.01, 0.1, 0.3, 1.5, 3 and 10 mg/kg. What the study reported, not specific to this receptor: Low levels of normalized T-cell clonal expansion were also seen in some patients who did not respond. In the 0.1-3.0 mg/kg groups, partial responders had among the lowest normalized peripheral clonal expansion, particularly in CD8+ T cells. Antigen specificity was not determined for the clonally expanded peripheral T cells. At doses from 0.1 to 3.0 mg/kg, clonal expansion was seen in both CD4+ and CD8+ blood T cells between baseline and week 6. After ivuxolimab, expanded clones were on average more numerous among CD8+ T cells than among CD4+ T cells.

To note about this clone: Its binding antigen is unknown. Per-nucleotide qualities are absent, and no much larger clonotype sits a single base away.

Patients with a history of autoimmune disease or receiving systemic immunosuppression were excluded from the trial. Peripheral blood for TCR sequencing was collected from all dose cohorts at baseline, on cycle 4 day 1, and on cycle 7 day 1. The samples were drawn from a first-in-human, open-label, multicenter phase I dose-escalation trial of ivuxolimab. Adults with locally advanced or metastatic melanoma, renal cell, hepatocellular, or head and neck squamous cell carcinoma were enrolled in the trial. Before TCR sequencing, CD4+ T cells and CD8+ T cells from peripheral blood were sorted into separate populations. Trimming removed 6 bases from V and 0 bases from J, leaving 12 bases between the germline ends. Taken from cysteine to phenylalanine, the CDR3 has 15 residues. Only the CDR3 region is kept as DNA, spanning 45 bases read in frame from base 1. In the germline V gene, CDR1 corresponds to SGDLS and CDR2 to YYNGEE.

Genomic DNA was extracted from sorted cells for sequencing of the TCRbeta CDR3 region. The immunoSEQ Assay was used to sequence the TCRbeta CDR3 regions. In TCRdb, the immuneACCESS table is reduced to in-frame sequences with V and J assigned. These tables do not hold every clone; where another copy was compared, an unresolved V gene accounts for under half, and the others remain unexplained. The sample data list 60,000 to 65,000 clones, and 89% of these were observed just once. The leading ten clones occupy about 12% of the sample. The source is an adult with an advanced solid tumor such as melanoma, head and neck, liver or kidney cancer. Specimen: CD4+ or CD8+ T cells sorted from blood, collected in a trial of the OX40 agonist ivuxolimab. This sequence uses TRBV9 and TRBJ2-2, with no reliable assignment of the D segment. The CDR3 amino acid sequence is: CASTLRASNTGELFF. The nucleotide sequence reads TGTGCCAGCACCCTGCGTGCTTCGAACACCGGGGAGCTGTTTTTT.